These 29 T cell receptor beta chains were all obtained from the same sample, sequenced in a study of cytomegalovirus exposure and HLA in healthy donors. The PCR ran on 60 Vbeta and 13 Jbeta primers. Repertoires were generated with immunoSEQ multiplex PCR, while TCRdb's copy carries only in-frame clones and drops some. The data show some 250,000 clones, over 80% seen once. The source material was PBMCs. These receptors all stem from a woman aged 40 to 55 in good health and CMV-seropositive.

This clone has more than one count but fewer than ten. J is TRBJ2-3 and V is TRBV4-3, with 13 nucleotides matching TRBD2. V shed 2 bases, J shed 5 bases, and the junction held 10 bases outside the gene matches. The CDR3 extends over 18 amino acids. CDR1 and CDR2 (germline): LGHNA, YSLEER. CDR3 in DNA: TGCGCCAGCAGCCAATTCGAAGGACTAGCGGGAGTCGGAGATACGCAGTATTTT. This sequence encodes CASSQFEGLAGVGDTQYF.

The chain links TRBV20-1 to TRBJ2-7; a possible D gene is TRBD2 (5 bases). This CDR3 spans 11 amino acids. Deletions cut 7 bases from V and 6 bases from J, with 13 bases between. Germline V CDR1 and CDR2: DFQATT, SNEGSKA (reference sequence). As DNA, the CDR3 is TGCAGTGTAGAGGCGGGTCGCGAGCAGTACTTC. This codes for CSVEAGREQYF.

The CDR3 bases are TGTGCCAGCACCCTTAGGGGGGAGACAGGGTCCGGAAACACCATATATTTT. It codes for CASTLRGETGSGNTIYF. This chain joins TRBV11-2 and TRBJ1-3; 7 bases map to TRBD1. The germline gives CDR1 SGHAT, CDR2 FQNNGV. The CDR3 extends over 17 amino acids. With V trimmed by 7 bases and J by 4 bases, 16 bases remained unmatched.

With regard to this clone: Other DNA variants within this sample encode the same CDR3. The chain has TRBV30 and TRBJ1-6; TRBD1 agrees at 7 bases. The J segment lost 9 bases and the V segment lost 3 bases, leaving 5 bases of the junction unmatched. Germline V gene data show CDR1 as GTSNPN and CDR2 as SVGIG (reference sequence). The CDR3 runs to 13 residues. Written as DNA, the CDR3 is TGTGCCTGGAGAGGGCAGGGGGGTTCACCCCTCCACTTT. Its protein is CAWRGQGGSPLHF.

CDR3 region: CSVRTGENYGYTF. The CDR3 DNA sequence: TGCAGCGTTAGGACAGGGGAGAACTATGGCTACACCTTC. The rearrangement links TRBV29-1 to TRBJ1-2; 9 nucleotides agree with TRBD1. V dropped 5 bases and J dropped 2; count of bases not matched to a gene: 3. Germline V gene lookup returns CDR1 SQVTM and CDR2 ANQGSEA. The CDR3 length is 13 residues.

The count of this clone is one. CDR3 region: CASSITRGTGYGYEQYF. Here the CDR3 DNA reads TGTGCCAGCAGCATAACCCGCGGGACAGGGTATGGCTACGAGCAGTACTTC. V and J are TRBV5-4 and TRBJ2-7; TRBD1 matches at 9 bases. The V segment lost 4 bases and the J segment 3 bases; nucleotides outside the gene matches: 14. CDR1 is SGHNT, CDR2 YYREEE, per germline (reference sequence). The CDR3 loop spans 17 amino acids.

This clone was seen a few times. The chain employs TRBV5-1 and TRBJ1-3; D gene uncertain. Per the germline V gene, CDR1 is SGHRS and CDR2 is YFSETQ. This CDR3 contains 16 residues. The germline V and J ends were trimmed by 1 base and 8 bases, with 19 bases remaining between them. The CDR3 region has the DNA TGCGCCAGCAGCTTGACATCCGGACCGGGAGGAGACACCATATATTTT. The encoded protein is CASSLTSGPGGDTIYF.

The V and J genes are TRBV11-2 and TRBJ1-3; 7 bases agree with TRBD1. The CDR3 consists of 14 residues. J gave up 2 bases and V 4 bases, and 2 bases lay outside the gene matches. Germline loops: CDR1 SGHAT, CDR2 FQNNGV. The CDR3 reads CASSSGQPGNTIYF. The DNA of the CDR3 is TGTGCCAGCAGCTCGGGACAGCCTGGAAACACCATATATTTT.

The V gene is TRBV30, the J gene TRBJ2-1; 7 bases are shared with TRBD2. The ends lost 0 bases at V and 9 bases at J; junction bases unmatched: 2. CDR3 length: 12 amino acids. Germline lookup yields CDR1 GTSNPN and CDR2 SVGIG (reference sequence). CDR3 nucleotides: TGTGCCTGGAGTGTAGCTAGCGGTGAGCAGTTCTTC. Translation: CAWSVASGEQFF.

The chain is built from TRBV5-1 and TRBJ2-2; 7 bases map to TRBD2. The CDR3 extends over 14 amino acids. The germline V gene has CDR1 SGHRS and CDR2 YFSETQ. With V trimmed by 6 bases and J by 2 bases, 4 bases remained unmatched. DNA for the CDR3: TGCGCCAGCAACGCGGGAGAAAACACCGGGGAGCTGTTTTTT. It is translated as CASNAGENTGELFF.

The rearrangement uses TRBV4-2 and TRBJ2-1; 7 bases align to TRBD1. The CDR3 sequence is 16 residues long. Germline V lookup: CDR1 LGHNA, CDR2 YNFKEQ. The J segment lost 5 bases and the V segment lost 0 bases, leaving 7 bases of the junction unmatched. CDR3 sequence: CASSQEGQGVDNEQFF. The CDR3 region has the DNA TGTGCCAGCAGCCAAGAGGGGCAGGGGGTGGACAATGAGCAGTTCTTC.

The chain recombines TRBV6-5 with TRBJ2-7; TRBD2 aligns across 8 bases. The CDR3 is 14 amino acids. After removal of 7 bases from V and 6 bases from J, the junction contained 11 bases not matched to a gene. Germline V gene lookup returns CDR1 MNHEY and CDR2 SVGAGI. The CDR3 DNA reads as TGTGCCAGCAAAATAGGACTAGCCAGTTCCGAGCAGTACTTC. Protein: CASKIGLASSEQYF.

The CDR3 here is CASSTAGTDEQYF. The CDR3 coding sequence is TGTGCCAGTAGTACCGCCGGGACAGACGAGCAGTACTTC. V is TRBV19 and J is TRBJ2-7, with 7 nucleotides matching TRBD1. The CDR3 spans 13 residues. Germline CDR1 LNHDA, CDR2 SQIVND (reference sequence). V trimming: 4 bases; J trimming: 5 bases; junction bases outside the gene matches: 5.

V gene TRBV9 combines with J gene TRBJ1-5, with 7 bases fitting TRBD1. The length of the CDR3 is 15 residues. V lost 4 bases and J lost 3; bases outside the gene matches: 7. The germline V gene has CDR1 SGDLS and CDR2 YYNGEE. DNA for the CDR3: TGTGCCAGCAGCCCCGGAGGGGGCATCAATCAGCCCCAGCATTTT. Translating it yields CASSPGGGINQPQHF.

V gene TRBV10-3 combines with J gene TRBJ1-2; D perhaps matches TRBD1 (6 bases). From germline, CDR1 is ENHRY and CDR2 SYGVKD. The V gene lost 0 bases and the J gene lost 2 bases, with 7 bases spanning the gap. CDR3 length equals 14 residues. CDR3 sequence reads: CAISESGQNYGYTF. CDR3 nucleotide sequence: TGTGCCATCAGTGAGTCGGGACAAAACTATGGCTACACCTTC.

The gene calls are TRBV6-1 and TRBJ2-7; 8 nucleotides agree with TRBD1. This CDR3 has 13 amino acids. Germline trimming cut 8 bases from V and 2 bases from J; bases unmatched to any gene: 5. Germline CDR1 is MNHNS and CDR2 is SASEGT. This CDR3 reads CASGTGSTYEQYF. CDR3 DNA: TGTGCCAGCGGGACAGGATCAACCTACGAGCAGTACTTC.

V and J are TRBV19 and TRBJ2-6; 10 bases map to TRBD1. The V and J ends lost 8 bases and 0 bases, in that order; junction bases with no gene match: 4. Germline V gives CDR1 LNHDA, CDR2 SQIVND (reference sequence). This CDR3 is 16 amino acids long. The CDR3 loop is CASGDRGSSGANVLTF. CDR3 bases: TGTGCCAGTGGGGACAGGGGAAGCTCTGGGGCCAACGTCCTGACTTTC. The complete variable domain, with remaining parts taken from reference TRBV19 and TRBJ2-6, reads DGGITQSPKYLFRKEGQNVTLSCEQNLNHDAMYWYRQDPGQGLRLIYYSQIVNDFQKGDIAEGYSVSREKKESFPLTVTSAQKNPTAFYLCASGDRGSSGANVLTFGAGSRLTVL.

The V gene is TRBV6-6, the J gene TRBJ1-4; no firm D call. Germline V gene sequence: CDR1 MNHNY, CDR2 SVGAGI (reference sequence). This CDR3 comprises 14 residues. V dropped 6 bases and J dropped 3 bases, with 11 bases sitting between them. The CDR3 sequence: CASSERRANEKLFF. CDR3 in DNA: TGTGCCAGCAGCGAGAGGAGAGCTAATGAAAAACTGTTTTTT.

DNA of the CDR3: TGTGCCAGCAGCAGGGACTTAAGCTCTGGAAACACCATATATTTT. Translated, it gives CASSRDLSSGNTIYF. The chain couples TRBV7-9 to TRBJ1-3, with D maybe TRBD1 (5 bases). The CDR3 loop spans 15 amino acids. Per germline, CDR1 SEHNR and CDR2 FQNEAQ (reference sequence). V was clipped by 5 bases and J by 0 bases, with 11 bases between them.

Only one count was recorded for this clone. The gene calls are TRBV5-1 and TRBJ2-7; 11 bases map to TRBD2. The CDR3 has 15 residues. CDR1 is SGHRS, CDR2 YFSETQ, per germline. Trimming took 8 bases from V and 0 from J; bases not matched to a gene: 7. The CDR3 region is CARLAGGPRSYEQYF. DNA of the CDR3: TGCGCCAGATTAGCGGGAGGGCCTCGCTCCTACGAGCAGTACTTC. Based on the CDR3 plus reference TRBV5-1 and TRBJ2-7, the full variable domain is KAGVTQTPRYLIKTRGQQVTLSCSPISGHRSVSWYQQTPGQGLQFLFEYFSETQRNKGNFPGRFSGRQFSNSRSEMNVSTLELGDSALYLCARLAGGPRSYEQYFGPGTRLTVT.

The chain couples TRBV7-8 to TRBJ1-5; D unresolved. V lost 5 bases to trimming and J lost 4 bases, with 9 bases between them. This CDR3 comprises 13 residues. Looked up from germline, CDR1 is SGHVS and CDR2 is FQNEAQ. CDR3 amino acids: CASSGTDNQPQHF. In DNA, the CDR3 is TGTGCCAGCAGCGGAACAGATAATCAGCCCCAGCATTTT.

This clone was detected only a few times. The gene calls are TRBV4-1 and TRBJ2-1, with 7 bases identical to TRBD1. This CDR3 is built from 15 residues. CDR1 and CDR2 from the germline V gene are MGHRA and YSYEKL. The V gene end was trimmed by 5 bases and the J gene end by 1 base; junction bases not matched to a gene: 5. Here the CDR3 DNA reads TGCGCCAGCAGCGCAGACAGGGATTCCTACAATGAGCAGTTCTTC. Translation gives CASSADRDSYNEQFF.

This chain joins TRBV30 and TRBJ1-5, with D perhaps matching TRBD1 (5 bases). CDR1 and CDR2 (germline): GTSNPN, SVGIG (reference sequence). The CDR3 loop spans 14 amino acids. V dropped 5 bases and J dropped 4 bases, with 15 bases sitting between them. The CDR3 bases are TGTGCCTGGGGCCCGGGACTGGGGAATCAGCCCCAGCATTTT. Protein product: CAWGPGLGNQPQHF.

This chain links TRBV2 with TRBJ1-2, with 10 bases lining up with TRBD1. This CDR3 comprises 16 residues. Trimming cost V 4 bases and J 0 bases; bases outside gene matches: 5. CDR1 and CDR2 from the germline V gene are SNHLY and FYNNEI. The CDR3 nucleotides are TGTGCCAGCAGTGGACAGGGGGCCATATCTAACTATGGCTACACCTTC. It translates to CASSGQGAISNYGYTF.

This sequence joins TRBV5-4 and TRBJ1-1; no reliable D call. CDR1 is SGHNT and CDR2 is YYREEE in the germline V gene (reference sequence). Trimming stripped 4 bases from V and 2 bases from J, with 18 bases between. This CDR3 has 16 amino acids. Here the CDR3 reads CASSRKKSTDNTEAFF. CDR3 DNA: TGTGCCAGCAGCCGAAAAAAATCCACAGACAACACTGAAGCTTTCTTT.

This clone was seen more than once but under ten times. J is TRBJ1-1 and V is TRBV6-5; unclear D gene. V was clipped by 4 bases and J by 6 bases, with 6 bases between them. From germline, CDR1 is MNHEY and CDR2 SVGAGI. This CDR3 is 11 amino acids long. CDR3 protein: CASSFGSEAFF. The CDR3 DNA is TGTGCCAGCAGTTTCGGTTCTGAAGCTTTCTTT.

The chain combines TRBV30 with TRBJ1-1; tentative D call: TRBD1 (6 bases). Germline CDR1 reads GTSNPN; CDR2 reads SVGIG (reference sequence). V lost 2 bases, J lost 4 bases, and 14 bases lay in between. This CDR3 has 14 residues. CDR3 bases: TGTGCCTGGAGTTCCCAGGGAGGGGGCACTGAAGCTTTCTTT. Translating gives CAWSSQGGGTEAFF.

The chain combines TRBV7-8 with TRBJ2-7; TRBD1 might be the D (6 bases). The length of the CDR3 is 14 residues. Per the germline V gene, CDR1 is SGHVS and CDR2 is FQNEAQ. V lost 7 bases and J 0 bases, leaving 13 bases between the germline ends. The CDR3 sequence is CASTVGGSSYEQYF. Written as DNA, the CDR3 is TGTGCCAGCACCGTAGGGGGTAGCTCCTACGAGCAGTACTTC.

This clone turned up a few times. This chain links TRBV6-1 with TRBJ1-5; 8 bases map to TRBD1. Germline V CDR1 and CDR2: MNHNS, SASEGT. This CDR3 comprises 14 residues. Trimming at V came to 3 bases and at J to 9 bases, leaving 7 bases not matched to a gene. The CDR3 region is CASSESGGYWPQHF. For the CDR3, the DNA is TGTGCCAGCAGTGAGTCAGGGGGCTACTGGCCCCAGCATTTT.